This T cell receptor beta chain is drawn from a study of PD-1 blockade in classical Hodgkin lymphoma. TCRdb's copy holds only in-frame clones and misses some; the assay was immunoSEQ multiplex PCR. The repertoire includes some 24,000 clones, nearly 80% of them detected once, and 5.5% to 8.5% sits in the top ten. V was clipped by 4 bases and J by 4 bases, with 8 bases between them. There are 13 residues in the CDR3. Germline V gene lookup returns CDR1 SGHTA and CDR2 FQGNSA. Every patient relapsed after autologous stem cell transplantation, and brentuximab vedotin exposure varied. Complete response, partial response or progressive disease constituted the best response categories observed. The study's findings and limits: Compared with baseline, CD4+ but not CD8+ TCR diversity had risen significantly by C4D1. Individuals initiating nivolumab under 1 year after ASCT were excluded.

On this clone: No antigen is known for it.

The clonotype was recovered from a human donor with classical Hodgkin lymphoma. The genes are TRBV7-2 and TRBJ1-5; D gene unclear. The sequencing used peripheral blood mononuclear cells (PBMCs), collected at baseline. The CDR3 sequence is CASSSAWNQPQHF. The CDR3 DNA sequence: TGTGCCAGCAGCTCGGCCTGGAATCAGCCCCAGCATTTT.